This T cell receptor (beta chain) derives from a study of early T cells in non-severe SARS-CoV-2 infection. For the study at large: Unsorted whole-blood RNA was sequenced in bulk, leaving chains unpaired. Study-level results: A preference for anti-spike CD8 responses marked VDJdb matching, which missed private and CD4 specificities.

There are 17 residues in the CDR3. V lost 2 bases to trimming and J lost 0 bases; unmatched junction nucleotides: 8. Germline V gene sequence: CDR1 SGHAT, CDR2 FQNNGV. This clonotype was found many times. What it binds is not known. Unique molecular identifiers were attached to individual cDNA molecules. TCRdb reanalysed the 5' RACE reads using MiXCR and keeps one entry per CDR3 protein. The data contain 70,000 to 85,000 distinct CDR3 sequences, approximately 13% of them singletons. Sequenced input: whole blood. The chain joins TRBV11-2 to TRBJ2-3, with TRBD2 matching over 7 bases. This receptor was taken from an adult who was a healthcare worker with PCR-confirmed SARS-CoV-2 infection or an uninfected control (not recorded which). This chain's CDR3 is CASSLRVTGGSTDTQYF. The CDR3 DNA reads TGTGCCAGCAGCTTACGGGTCACGGGAGGAAGCACAGATACGCAGTATTTT.